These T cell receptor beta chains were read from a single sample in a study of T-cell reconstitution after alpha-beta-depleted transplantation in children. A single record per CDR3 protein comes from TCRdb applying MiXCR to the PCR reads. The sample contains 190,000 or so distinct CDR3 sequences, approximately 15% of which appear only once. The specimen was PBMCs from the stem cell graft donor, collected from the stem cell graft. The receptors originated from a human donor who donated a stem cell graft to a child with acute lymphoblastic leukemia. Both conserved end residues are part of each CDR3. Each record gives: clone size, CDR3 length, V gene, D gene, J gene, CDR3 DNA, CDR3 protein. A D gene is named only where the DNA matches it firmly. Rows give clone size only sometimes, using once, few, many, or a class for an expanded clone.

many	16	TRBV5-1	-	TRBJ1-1	TGCGCCAGCAGCTCACAATCGGCAGCAGTGAACACTGAAGCTTTCTTT	CASSSQSAAVNTEAFF
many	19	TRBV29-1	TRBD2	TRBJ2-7	TGCAGCGTTGGCGGTCTCGCTAGCGGGAGTCGGCATCAGTCCTACGAGCAGTACTTC	CSVGGLASGSRHQSYEQYF
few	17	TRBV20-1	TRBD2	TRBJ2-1	TGCAGTGCTAGTTTGCTAGCGGGAATGAGCTCCTACAATGAGCAGTTCTTC	CSASLLAGMSSYNEQFF
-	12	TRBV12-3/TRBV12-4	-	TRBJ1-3	TGTGCCAGCCGGACAGAAGGAAACACCATATATTTT	CASRTEGNTIYF
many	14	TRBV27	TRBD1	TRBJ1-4	TGTGCCAGCAGCGACAGGGGCACTAATGAAAAACTGTTTTTT	CASSDRGTNEKLFF
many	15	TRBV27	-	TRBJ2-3	TGTGCCAGCAGTACGGCGGGATGGAGCACAGATACGCAGTATTTT	CASSTAGWSTDTQYF
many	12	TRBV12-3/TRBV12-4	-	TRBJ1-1	TGTGCCAGCAAGTTTGGGGGGACTGAAGCTTTCTTT	CASKFGGTEAFF
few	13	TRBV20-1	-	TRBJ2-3	TGCAGTGCTAGCGGGAACCCCACAGATACGCAGTATTTT	CSASGNPTDTQYF
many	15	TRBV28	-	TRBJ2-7	TGTGCCAGCAGTCCCCCGACGACAGGAGCCTACGAGCAGTACTTC	CASSPPTTGAYEQYF
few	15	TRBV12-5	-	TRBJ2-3	TGTGCTAGTGCTCCCCGCAGCGGAACGACAGATACGCAGTATTTT	CASAPRSGTTDTQYF
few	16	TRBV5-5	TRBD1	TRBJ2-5	TGTGCCAGCAGCCCACGCCGGACAGGGGGCTGGGAGACCCAGTACTTC	CASSPRRTGGWETQYF
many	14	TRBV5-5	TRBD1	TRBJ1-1	TGTGCCAGCAGCAACGGACAGGGGGCCGGTGAAGCTTTCTTT	CASSNGQGAGEAFF
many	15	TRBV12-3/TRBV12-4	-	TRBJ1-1	TGTGCCAGCAGTTTAGCAGCCGAGGGGGACACTGAAGCTTTCTTT	CASSLAAEGDTEAFF
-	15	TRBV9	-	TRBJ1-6	TGTGCCAGCAGCGCCTTGACAGAGCCAAATTCACCCCTCCACTTT	CASSALTEPNSPLHF
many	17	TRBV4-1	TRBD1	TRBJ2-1	TGCGCCAGCAGCCAAGATAAGGACAGGGGGGGGAACAATGAGCAGTTCTTC	CASSQDKDRGGNNEQFF
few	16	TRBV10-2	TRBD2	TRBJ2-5	TGCGCCAGCAGTGATTACGAGCGGGAGGGCCCCGAGACCCAGTACTTC	CASSDYEREGPETQYF
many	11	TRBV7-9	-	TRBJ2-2	TGTGCCAGCAGACCTACCGGGGAGCTGTTTTTT	CASRPTGELFF
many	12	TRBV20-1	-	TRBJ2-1	TGCAGTGCTAGAGATCAACCGAATGAGCAGTTCTTC	CSARDQPNEQFF